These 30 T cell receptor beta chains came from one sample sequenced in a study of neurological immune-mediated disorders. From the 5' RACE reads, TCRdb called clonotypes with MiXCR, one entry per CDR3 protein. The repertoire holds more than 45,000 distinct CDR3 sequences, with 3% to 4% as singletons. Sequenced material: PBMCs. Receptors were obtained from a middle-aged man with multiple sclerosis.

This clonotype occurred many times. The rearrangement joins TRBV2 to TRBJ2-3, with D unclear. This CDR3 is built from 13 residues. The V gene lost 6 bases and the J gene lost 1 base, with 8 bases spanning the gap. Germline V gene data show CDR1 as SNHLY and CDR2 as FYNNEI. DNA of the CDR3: TGTGCCAGCAGAAGGGTAGGCACAGATACGCAGTATTTT. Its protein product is CASRRVGTDTQYF.

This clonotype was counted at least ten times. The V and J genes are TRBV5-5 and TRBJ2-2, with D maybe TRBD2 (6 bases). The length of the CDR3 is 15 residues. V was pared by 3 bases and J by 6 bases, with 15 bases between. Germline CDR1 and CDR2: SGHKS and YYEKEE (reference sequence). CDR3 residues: CASSSLTSTPGELFF. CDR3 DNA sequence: TGTGCCAGCAGCTCGCTAACTAGCACCCCCGGGGAGCTGTTTTTT.

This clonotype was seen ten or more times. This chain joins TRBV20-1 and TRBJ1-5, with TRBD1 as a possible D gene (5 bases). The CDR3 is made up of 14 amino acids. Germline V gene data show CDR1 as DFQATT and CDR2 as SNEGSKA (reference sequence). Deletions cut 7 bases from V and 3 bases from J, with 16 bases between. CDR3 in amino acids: CSVPRRVNNQPQHF. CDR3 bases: TGCAGTGTCCCACGCAGGGTAAACAATCAGCCCCAGCATTTT.

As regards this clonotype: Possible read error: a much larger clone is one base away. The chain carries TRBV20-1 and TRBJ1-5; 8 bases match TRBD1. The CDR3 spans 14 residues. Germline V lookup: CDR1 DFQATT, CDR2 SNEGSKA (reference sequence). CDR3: CSATRTGMVQPQNF. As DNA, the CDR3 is TGCAGTGCCACTAGGACAGGGATGGTTCAGCCCCAGAATTTT.

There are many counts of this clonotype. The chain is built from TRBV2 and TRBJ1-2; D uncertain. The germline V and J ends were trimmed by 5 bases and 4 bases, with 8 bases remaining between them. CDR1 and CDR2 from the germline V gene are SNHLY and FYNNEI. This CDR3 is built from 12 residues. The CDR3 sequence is CASSIGFYGYTF. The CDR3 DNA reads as TGTGCCAGCAGTATCGGGTTCTATGGCTACACCTTC. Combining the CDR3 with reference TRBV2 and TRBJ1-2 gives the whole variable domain EPEVTQTPSHQVTQMGQEVILRCVPISNHLYFYWYRQILGQKVEFLVSFYNNEISEKSEIFDDQFSVERPDGSNFTLKIRSTKLEDSAMYFCASSIGFYGYTFGSGTRLTVV.

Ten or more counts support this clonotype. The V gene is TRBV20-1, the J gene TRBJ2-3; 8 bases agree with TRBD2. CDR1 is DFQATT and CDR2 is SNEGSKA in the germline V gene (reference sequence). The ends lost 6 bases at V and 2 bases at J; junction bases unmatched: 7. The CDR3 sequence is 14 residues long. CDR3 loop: CSAQIAGHTDTQYF. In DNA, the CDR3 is TGCAGTGCCCAAATAGCGGGACACACAGATACGCAGTATTTT.

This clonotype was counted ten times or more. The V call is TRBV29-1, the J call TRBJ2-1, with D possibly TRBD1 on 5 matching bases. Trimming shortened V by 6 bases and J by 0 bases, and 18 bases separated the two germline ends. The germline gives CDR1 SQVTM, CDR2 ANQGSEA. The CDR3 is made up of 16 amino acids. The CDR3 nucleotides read TGCAGCGTCCCATGGCCCAGGGTAAGCTCCTACAATGAGCAGTTCTTC. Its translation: CSVPWPRVSSYNEQFF.

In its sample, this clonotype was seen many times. In DNA form, the CDR3 reads TGCGCCAGCAGTGAGCCCGACGTTGGGACCCAGTACTTC. Translating gives CASSEPDVGTQYF. The chain has TRBV10-1 and TRBJ2-5, with no clear D. V was pared by 2 bases and J by 7 bases, with 11 bases between. Per the germline V gene, CDR1 is WNHNN and CDR2 is SYGVQD (reference sequence). The CDR3 is 13 amino acids.

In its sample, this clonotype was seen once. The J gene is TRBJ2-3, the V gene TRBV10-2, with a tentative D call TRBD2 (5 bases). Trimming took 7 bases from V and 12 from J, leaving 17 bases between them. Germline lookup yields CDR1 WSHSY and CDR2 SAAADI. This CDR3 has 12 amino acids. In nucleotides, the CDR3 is TGCGCCAGCAACTCATTAGCGACGACTCAGTATTTT. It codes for CASNSLATTQYF.

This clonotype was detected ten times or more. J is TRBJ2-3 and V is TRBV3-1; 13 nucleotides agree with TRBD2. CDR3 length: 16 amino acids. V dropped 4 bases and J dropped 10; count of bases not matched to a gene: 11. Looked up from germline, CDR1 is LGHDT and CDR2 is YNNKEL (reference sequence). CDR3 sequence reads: CASSLGLAGVNGAQYF. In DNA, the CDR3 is TGTGCCAGCAGCCTCGGACTAGCGGGGGTCAACGGAGCGCAGTATTTT.

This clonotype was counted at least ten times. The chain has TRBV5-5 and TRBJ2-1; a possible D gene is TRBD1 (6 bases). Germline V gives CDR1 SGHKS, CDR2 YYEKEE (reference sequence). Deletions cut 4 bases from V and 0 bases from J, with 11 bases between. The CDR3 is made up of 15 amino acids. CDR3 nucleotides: TGTGCCAGCAGCCCGAGGACAGTCTCCTACAATGAGCAGTTCTTC. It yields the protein CASSPRTVSYNEQFF.

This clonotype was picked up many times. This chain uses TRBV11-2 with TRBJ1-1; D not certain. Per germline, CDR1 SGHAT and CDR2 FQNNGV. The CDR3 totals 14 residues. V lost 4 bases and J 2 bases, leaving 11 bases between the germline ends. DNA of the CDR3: TGTGCCAGCAGCTCACGGACGGCAAACACTGAAGCTTTCTTT. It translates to CASSSRTANTEAFF.

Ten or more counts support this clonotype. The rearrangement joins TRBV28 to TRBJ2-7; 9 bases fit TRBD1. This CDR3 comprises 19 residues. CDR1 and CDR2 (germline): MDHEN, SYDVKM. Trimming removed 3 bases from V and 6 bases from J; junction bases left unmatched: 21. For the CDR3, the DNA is TGTGCCAGCAGTTTTAGAGAGTTAGTACCGGGACAGGGTTTAGGCGAGCAGTACTTC. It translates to CASSFRELVPGQGLGEQYF. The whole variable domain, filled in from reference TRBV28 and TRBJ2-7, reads DVKVTQSSRYLVKRTGEKVFLECVQDMDHENMFWYRQDPGLGLRLIYFSYDVKMKEKGDIPEGYSVSREKKERFSLILESASTNQTSMYLCASSFRELVPGQGLGEQYFGPGTRLTVT.

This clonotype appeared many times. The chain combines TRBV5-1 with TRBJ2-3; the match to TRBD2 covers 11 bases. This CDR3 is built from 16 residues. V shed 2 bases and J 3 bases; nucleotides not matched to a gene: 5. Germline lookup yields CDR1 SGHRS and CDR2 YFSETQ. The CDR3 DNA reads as TGCGCCAGCAGCTTCTTAGCGGGGGGGCCAACAGATACGCAGTATTTT. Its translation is CASSFLAGGPTDTQYF.

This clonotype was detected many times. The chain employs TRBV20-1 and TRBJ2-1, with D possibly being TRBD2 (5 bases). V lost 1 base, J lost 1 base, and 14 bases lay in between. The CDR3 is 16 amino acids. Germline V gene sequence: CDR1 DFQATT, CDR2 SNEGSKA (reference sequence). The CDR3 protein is CSARGVPGFSYNEQFF. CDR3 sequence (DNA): TGCAGTGCTAGAGGAGTACCGGGGTTTTCCTACAATGAGCAGTTCTTC.

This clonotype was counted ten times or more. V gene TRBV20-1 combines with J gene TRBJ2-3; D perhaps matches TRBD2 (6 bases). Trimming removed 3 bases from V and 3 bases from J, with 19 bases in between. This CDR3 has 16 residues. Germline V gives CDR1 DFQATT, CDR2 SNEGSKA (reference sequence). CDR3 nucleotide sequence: TGCAGTGCTAGGTTGGGGTCGGGCGGGGCGACAGATACGCAGTATTTT. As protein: CSARLGSGGATDTQYF.

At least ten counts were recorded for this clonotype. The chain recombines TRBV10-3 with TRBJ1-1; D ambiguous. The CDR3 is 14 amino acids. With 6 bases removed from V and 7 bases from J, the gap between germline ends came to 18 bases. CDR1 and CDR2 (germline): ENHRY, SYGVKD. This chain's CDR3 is CAISGGGGLDEAFF. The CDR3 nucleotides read TGTGCCATCAGCGGTGGAGGCGGTCTAGATGAAGCTTTCTTT.

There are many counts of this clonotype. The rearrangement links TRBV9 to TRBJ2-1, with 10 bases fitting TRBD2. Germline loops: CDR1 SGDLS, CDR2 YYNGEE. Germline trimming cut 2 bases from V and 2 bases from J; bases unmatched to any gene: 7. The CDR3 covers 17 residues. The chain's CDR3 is CASSVRRTSGTYNEQFF. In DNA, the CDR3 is TGTGCCAGCAGCGTGCGGAGGACTAGCGGCACCTACAATGAGCAGTTCTTC.

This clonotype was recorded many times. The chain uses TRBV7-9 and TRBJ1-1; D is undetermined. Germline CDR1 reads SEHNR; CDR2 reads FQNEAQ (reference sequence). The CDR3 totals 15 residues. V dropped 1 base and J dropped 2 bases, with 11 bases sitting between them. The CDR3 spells CASSLGLDPNTEAFF. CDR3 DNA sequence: TGTGCCAGCAGCTTAGGTCTAGACCCCAACACTGAAGCTTTCTTT.

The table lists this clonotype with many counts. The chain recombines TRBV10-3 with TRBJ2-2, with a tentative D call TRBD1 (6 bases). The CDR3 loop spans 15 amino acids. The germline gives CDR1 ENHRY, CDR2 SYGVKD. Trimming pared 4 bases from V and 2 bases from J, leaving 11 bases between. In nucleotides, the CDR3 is TGTGCCATCAGTGGACAGGACCCCAACACCGGGGAGCTGTTTTTT. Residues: CAISGQDPNTGELFF.

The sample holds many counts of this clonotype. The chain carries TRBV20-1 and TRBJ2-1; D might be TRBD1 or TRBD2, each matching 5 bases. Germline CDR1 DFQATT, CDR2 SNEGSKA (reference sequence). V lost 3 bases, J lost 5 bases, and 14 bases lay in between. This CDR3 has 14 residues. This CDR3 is CSASPPGRNNEQFF. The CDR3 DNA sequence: TGCAGTGCTAGCCCTCCGGGACGCAACAATGAGCAGTTCTTC.

CDR3 sequence: CSARDRPGGGQDGYTF. In DNA form, the CDR3 reads TGCAGTGCTAGAGATCGGCCCGGCGGGGGGCAGGATGGCTACACCTTC. The chain is built from TRBV20-1 and TRBJ1-2; possibly TRBD1 for D (6 bases). Trimming took off 0 bases at V and 6 bases at J, with 20 bases between the two ends. Germline V gene lookup returns CDR1 DFQATT and CDR2 SNEGSKA (reference sequence). This CDR3 has 16 amino acids.

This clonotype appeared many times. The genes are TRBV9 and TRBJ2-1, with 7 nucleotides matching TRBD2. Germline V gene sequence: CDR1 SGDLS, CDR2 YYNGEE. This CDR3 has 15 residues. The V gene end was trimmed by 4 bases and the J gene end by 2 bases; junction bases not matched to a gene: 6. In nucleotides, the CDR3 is TGTGCCAGCAGCCTGAGCGGGGACGCCTACAATGAGCAGTTCTTC. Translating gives CASSLSGDAYNEQFF.

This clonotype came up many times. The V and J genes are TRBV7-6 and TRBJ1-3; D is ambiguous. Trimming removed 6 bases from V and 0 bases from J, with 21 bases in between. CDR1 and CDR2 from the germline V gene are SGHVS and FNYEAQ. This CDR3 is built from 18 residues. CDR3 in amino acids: CASSLGNLHSSSGNTIYF. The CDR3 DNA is TGTGCCAGCAGTCTAGGGAATCTGCATTCAAGCTCTGGAAACACCATATATTTT.

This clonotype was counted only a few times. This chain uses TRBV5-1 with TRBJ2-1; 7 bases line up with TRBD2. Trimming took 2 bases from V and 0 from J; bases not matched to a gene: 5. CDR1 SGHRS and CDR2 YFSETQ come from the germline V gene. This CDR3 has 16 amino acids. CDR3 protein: CASSFGAGDSYNEQFF. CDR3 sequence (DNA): TGCGCCAGCAGCTTCGGGGCGGGGGACTCCTACAATGAGCAGTTCTTC.

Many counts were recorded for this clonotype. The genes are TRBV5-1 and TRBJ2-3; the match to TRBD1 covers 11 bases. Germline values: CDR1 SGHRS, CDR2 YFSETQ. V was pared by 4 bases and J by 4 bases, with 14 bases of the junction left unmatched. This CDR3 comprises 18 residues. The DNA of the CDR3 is TGCGCCAGCAGCACCGGACAGGGGGCCTCTTCCATTTCAGATACGCAGTATTTT. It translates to CASSTGQGASSISDTQYF.

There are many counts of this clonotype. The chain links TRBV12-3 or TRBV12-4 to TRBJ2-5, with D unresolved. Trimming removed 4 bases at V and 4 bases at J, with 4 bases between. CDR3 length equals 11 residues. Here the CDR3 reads CASSSLETQYF. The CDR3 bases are TGTGCCAGCAGTTCACTAGAGACCCAGTACTTC.

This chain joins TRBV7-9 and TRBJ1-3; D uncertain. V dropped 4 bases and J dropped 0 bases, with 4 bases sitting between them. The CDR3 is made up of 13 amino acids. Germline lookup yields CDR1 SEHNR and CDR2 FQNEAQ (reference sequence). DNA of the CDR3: TGTGCCAGCAGCTCGAGCTCTGGAAACACCATATATTTT. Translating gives CASSSSSGNTIYF.

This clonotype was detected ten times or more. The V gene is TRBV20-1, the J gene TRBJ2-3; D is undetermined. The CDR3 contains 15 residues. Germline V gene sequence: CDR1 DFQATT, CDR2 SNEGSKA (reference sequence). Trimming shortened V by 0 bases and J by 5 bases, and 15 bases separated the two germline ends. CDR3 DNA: TGCAGTGCTAGAGAACGGACGTATGGCCAAGATACGCAGTATTTT. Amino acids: CSARERTYGQDTQYF.

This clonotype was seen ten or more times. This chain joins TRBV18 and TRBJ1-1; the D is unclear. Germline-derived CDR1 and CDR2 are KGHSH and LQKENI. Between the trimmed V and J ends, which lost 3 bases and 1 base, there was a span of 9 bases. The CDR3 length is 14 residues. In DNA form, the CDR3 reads TGTGCCAGCTCACCTAACCCCAGGAACACTGAAGCTTTCTTT. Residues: CASSPNPRNTEAFF.